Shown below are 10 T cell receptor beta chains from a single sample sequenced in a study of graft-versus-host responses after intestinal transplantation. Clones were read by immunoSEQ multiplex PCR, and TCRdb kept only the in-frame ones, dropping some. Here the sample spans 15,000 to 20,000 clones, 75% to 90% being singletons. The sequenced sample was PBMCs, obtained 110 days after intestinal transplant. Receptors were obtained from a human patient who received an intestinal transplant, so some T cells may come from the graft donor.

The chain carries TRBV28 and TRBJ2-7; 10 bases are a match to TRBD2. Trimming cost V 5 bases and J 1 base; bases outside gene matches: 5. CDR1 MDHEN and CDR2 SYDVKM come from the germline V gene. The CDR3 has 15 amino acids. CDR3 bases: TGTGCCAGCAGTCCCTGGACTAGCGGTTCCTACGAGCAGTACTTC. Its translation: CASSPWTSGSYEQYF.

CDR3 protein: CASRISGREETQYF. Written as DNA, the CDR3 is TGTGCCAGCAGAATTAGCGGGAGGGAAGAGACCCAGTACTTC. The V and J genes are TRBV5-4 and TRBJ2-5; TRBD2 aligns across 11 bases. From germline, CDR1 is SGHNT and CDR2 YYREEE (reference sequence). The CDR3 runs to 14 residues. V lost 5 bases to trimming and J lost 3 bases; unmatched junction nucleotides: 3.

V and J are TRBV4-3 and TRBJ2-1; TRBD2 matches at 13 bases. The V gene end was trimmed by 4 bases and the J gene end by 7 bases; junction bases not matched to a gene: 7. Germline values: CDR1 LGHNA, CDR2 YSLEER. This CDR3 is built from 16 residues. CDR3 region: CASSPGTSGISNEQFF. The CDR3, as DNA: TGCGCCAGCAGCCCCGGGACTAGCGGGATATCAAATGAGCAGTTCTTC.

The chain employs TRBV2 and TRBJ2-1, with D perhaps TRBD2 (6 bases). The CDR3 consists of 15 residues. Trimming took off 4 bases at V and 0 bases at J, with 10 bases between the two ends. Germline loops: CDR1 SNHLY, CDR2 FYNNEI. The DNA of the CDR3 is TGTGCCAGCAGTGTACTAGCACCCTCCTACAATGAGCAGTTCTTC. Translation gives CASSVLAPSYNEQFF.

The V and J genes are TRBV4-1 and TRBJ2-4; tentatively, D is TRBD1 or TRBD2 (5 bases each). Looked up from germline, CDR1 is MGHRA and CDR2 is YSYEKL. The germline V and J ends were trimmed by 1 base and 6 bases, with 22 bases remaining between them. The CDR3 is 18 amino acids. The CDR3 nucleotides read TGCGCCAGCAGCCAAGTTGCACAGGCCCGGGATATACTAAACATTCAGTACTTC. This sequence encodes CASSQVAQARDILNIQYF.

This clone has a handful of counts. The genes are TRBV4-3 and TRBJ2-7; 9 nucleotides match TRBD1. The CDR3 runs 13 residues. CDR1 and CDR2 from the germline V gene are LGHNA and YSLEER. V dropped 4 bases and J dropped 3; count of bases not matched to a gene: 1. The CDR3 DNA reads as TGCGCCAGCAGCCCGGACAGGGGCTACGAGCAGTACTTC. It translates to CASSPDRGYEQYF.

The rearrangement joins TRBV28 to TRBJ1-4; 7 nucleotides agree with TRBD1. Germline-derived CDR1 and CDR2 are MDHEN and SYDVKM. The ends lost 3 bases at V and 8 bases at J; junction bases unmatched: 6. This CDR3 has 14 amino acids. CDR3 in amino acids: CASSFTGAREKLFF. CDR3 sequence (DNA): TGTGCCAGCAGTTTTACAGGGGCTAGGGAAAAACTGTTTTTT.

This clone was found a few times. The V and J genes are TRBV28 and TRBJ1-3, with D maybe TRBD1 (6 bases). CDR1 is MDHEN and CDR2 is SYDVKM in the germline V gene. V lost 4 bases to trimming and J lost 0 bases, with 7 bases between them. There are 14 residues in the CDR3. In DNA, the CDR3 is TGTGCCAGCAGTTGGGACACCTCTGGAAACACCATATATTTT. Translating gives CASSWDTSGNTIYF.

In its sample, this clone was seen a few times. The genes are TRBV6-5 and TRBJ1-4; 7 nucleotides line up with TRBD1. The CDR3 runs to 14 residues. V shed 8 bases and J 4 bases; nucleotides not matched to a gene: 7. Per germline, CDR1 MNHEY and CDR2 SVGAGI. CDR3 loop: CASATGDVNEKLFF. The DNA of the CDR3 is TGTGCCAGCGCCACAGGGGACGTTAATGAAAAACTGTTTTTT.

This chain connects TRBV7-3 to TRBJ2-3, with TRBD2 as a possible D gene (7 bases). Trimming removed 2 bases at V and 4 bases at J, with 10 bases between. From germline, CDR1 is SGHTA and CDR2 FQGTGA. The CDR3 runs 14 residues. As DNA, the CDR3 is TGTGCCAGCAGCTTAGGGGGGGCCTCAGATACGCAGTATTTT. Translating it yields CASSLGGASDTQYF.